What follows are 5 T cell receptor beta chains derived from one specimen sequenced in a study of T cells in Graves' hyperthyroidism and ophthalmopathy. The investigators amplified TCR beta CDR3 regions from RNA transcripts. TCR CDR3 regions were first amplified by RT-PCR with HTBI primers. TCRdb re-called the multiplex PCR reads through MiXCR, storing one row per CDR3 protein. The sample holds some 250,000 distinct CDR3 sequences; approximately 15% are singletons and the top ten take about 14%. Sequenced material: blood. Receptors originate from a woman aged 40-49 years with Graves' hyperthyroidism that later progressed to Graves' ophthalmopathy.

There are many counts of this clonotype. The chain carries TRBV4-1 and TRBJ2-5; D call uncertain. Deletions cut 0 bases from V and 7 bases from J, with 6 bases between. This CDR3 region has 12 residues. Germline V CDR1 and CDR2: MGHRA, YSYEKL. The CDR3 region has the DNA TGCGCCAGCAGCCAAGATAGGTGGACCCAGTACTTC. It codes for CASSQDRWTQYF.

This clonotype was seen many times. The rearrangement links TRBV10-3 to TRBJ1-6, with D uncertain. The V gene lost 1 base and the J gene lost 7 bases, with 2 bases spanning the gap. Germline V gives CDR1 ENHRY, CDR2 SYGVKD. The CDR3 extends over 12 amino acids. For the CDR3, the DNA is TGTGCCATCAGTGAGTTAAATTCACCCCTCCACTTT. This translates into CAISELNSPLHF.

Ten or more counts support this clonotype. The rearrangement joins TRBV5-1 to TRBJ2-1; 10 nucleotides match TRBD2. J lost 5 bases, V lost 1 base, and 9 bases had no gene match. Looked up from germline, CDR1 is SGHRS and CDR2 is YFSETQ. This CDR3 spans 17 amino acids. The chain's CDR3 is CASSLNAGLAPNNEQFF. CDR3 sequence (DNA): TGCGCCAGCAGCTTGAATGCGGGACTAGCGCCGAACAATGAGCAGTTCTTC.

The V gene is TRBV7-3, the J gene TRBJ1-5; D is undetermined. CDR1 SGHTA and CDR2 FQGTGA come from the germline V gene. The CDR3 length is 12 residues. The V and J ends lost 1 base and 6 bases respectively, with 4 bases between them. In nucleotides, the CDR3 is TGTGCCAGCAGCTTAAAAGGTCAGCCCCAGCATTTT. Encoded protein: CASSLKGQPQHF.

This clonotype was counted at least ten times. CDR3 in amino acids: CASSLPLRSDTQYF. In DNA form, the CDR3 reads TGTGCCAGCAGTCTCCCCCTGCGCTCAGATACGCAGTATTTT. The gene calls are TRBV6-2 or TRBV6-3 and TRBJ2-3; D is ambiguous. The germline V gene encodes CDR1 MNHEY and CDR2 SVGEGT. Trimming pared 5 bases from V and 4 bases from J, leaving 13 bases between. The CDR3 length is 14 residues.